This T cell receptor beta chain came from a study of cytomegalovirus exposure and HLA in healthy donors. The V gene lost 0 bases and the J gene lost 1 base, with 16 bases spanning the gap. Germline V CDR1 and CDR2: ENHRY, SYGVKD. CDR3 length: 17 residues. A multiplex PCR was run with 60 Vbeta primers and 13 Jbeta primers. TCRdb keeps only in-frame clones here, not all; method: immunoSEQ multiplex PCR. The sample data list 30,000 to 45,000 clones. The gene calls are TRBV10-3 and TRBJ2-7; possibly TRBD1 for D (7 bases). Sequencing input: PBMCs. This clonotype originated in a middle-aged man in good health and CMV-seropositive. This chain's CDR3 is CAISESPGGSISYEQYF. The CDR3 coding sequence is TGTGCCATCAGTGAGTCCCCAGGGGGGTCTATTTCCTACGAGCAGTACTTC.